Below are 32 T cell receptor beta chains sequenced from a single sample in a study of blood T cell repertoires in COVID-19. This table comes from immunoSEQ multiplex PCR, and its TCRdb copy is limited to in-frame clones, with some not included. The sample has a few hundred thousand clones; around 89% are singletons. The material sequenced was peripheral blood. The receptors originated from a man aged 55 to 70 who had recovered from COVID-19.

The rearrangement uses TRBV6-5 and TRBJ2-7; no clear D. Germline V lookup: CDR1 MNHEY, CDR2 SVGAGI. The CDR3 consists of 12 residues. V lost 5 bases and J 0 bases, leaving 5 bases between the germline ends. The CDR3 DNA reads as TGTGCCAGCAGTCCGGGCTCCTACGAGCAGTACTTC. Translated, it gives CASSPGSYEQYF.

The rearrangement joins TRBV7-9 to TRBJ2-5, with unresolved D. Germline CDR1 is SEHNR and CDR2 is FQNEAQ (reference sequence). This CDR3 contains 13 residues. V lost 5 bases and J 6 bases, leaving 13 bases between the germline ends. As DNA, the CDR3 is TGTGCCAGCAGCCGCCCAGGTTCCCAGACCCAGTACTTC. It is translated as CASSRPGSQTQYF.

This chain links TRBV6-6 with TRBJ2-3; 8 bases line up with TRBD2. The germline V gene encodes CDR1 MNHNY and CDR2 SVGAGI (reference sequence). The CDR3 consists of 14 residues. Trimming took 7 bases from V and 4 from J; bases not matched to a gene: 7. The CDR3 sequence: CASTAGGWADTQYF. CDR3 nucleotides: TGTGCCAGCACTGCGGGGGGATGGGCAGATACGCAGTATTTT.

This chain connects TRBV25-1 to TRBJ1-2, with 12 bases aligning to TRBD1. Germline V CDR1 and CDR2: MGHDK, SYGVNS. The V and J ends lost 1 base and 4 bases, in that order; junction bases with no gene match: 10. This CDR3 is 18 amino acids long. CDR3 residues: CASSESGGQGATFYGYTF. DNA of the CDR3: TGTGCCAGCAGTGAATCGGGGGGACAGGGGGCTACTTTCTATGGCTACACCTTC.

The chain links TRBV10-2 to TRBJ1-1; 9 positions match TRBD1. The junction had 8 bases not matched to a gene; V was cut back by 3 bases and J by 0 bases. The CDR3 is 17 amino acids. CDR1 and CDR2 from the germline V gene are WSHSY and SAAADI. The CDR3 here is CASSDSGTGLMNTEAFF. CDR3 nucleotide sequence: TGCGCCAGCAGTGACTCCGGGACAGGGCTAATGAACACTGAAGCTTTCTTT.

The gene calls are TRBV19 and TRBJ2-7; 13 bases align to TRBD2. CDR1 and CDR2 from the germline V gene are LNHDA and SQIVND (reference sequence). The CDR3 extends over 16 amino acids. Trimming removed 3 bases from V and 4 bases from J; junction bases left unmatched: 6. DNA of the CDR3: TGTGCCAGTAGTATGTCGACTAGCGGGGGGTCGTACGAGCAGTACTTC. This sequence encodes CASSMSTSGGSYEQYF.

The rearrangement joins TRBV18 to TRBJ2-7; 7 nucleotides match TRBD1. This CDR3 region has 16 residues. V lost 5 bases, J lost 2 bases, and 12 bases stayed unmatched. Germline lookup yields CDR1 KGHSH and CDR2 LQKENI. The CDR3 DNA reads TGTGCCAGCTCAGACTACCGGGACAGAGTCACCTACGAGCAGTACTTC. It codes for CASSDYRDRVTYEQYF.

The CDR3 loop is CASRPYGGDYGYTF. CDR3 DNA sequence: TGTGCCAGCAGGCCTTACGGGGGGGACTATGGCTACACCTTC. The rearrangement uses TRBV6-5 and TRBJ1-2, with a weak D call TRBD1 (5 bases). V gave up 6 bases and J gave up 3 bases, with 14 bases separating them. Germline V CDR1 and CDR2: MNHEY, SVGAGI. The CDR3 length is 14 residues.

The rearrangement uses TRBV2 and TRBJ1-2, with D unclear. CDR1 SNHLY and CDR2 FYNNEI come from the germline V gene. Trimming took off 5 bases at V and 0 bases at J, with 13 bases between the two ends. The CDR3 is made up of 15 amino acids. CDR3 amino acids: CASSLREQANYGYTF. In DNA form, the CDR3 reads TGTGCCAGCAGTCTCCGGGAGCAAGCTAACTATGGCTACACCTTC. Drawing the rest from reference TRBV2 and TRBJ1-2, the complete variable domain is EPEVTQTPSHQVTQMGQEVILRCVPISNHLYFYWYRQILGQKVEFLVSFYNNEISEKSEIFDDQFSVERPDGSNFTLKIRSTKLEDSAMYFCASSLREQANYGYTFGSGTRLTVV.

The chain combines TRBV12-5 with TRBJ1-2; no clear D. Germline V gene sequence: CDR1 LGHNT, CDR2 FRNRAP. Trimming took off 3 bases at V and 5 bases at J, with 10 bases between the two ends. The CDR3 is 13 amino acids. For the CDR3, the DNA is TGTGCTAGTGGTTTTGACTCTGGGTATGGCTACACCTTC. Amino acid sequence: CASGFDSGYGYTF.

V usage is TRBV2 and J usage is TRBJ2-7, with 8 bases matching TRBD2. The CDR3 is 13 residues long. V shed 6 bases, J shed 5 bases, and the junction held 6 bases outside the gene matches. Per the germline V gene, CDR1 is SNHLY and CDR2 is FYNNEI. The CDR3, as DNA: TGTGCCAGCAGGGCGGGGGGCCGAGACGAGCAGTACTTC. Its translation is CASRAGGRDEQYF.

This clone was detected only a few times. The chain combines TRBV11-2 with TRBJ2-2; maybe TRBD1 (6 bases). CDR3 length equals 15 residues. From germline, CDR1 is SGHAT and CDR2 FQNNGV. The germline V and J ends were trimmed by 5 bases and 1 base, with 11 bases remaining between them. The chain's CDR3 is CASSLLTGNTGELFF. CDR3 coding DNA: TGTGCCAGCAGCCTACTGACAGGGAACACCGGGGAGCTGTTTTTT.

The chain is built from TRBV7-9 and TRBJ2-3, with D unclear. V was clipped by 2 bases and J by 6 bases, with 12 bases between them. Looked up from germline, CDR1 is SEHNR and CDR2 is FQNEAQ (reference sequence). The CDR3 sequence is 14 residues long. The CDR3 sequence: CASSLPSRSDTQYF. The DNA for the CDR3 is TGTGCCAGCAGCTTACCTTCTAGGAGCGATACGCAGTATTTT.

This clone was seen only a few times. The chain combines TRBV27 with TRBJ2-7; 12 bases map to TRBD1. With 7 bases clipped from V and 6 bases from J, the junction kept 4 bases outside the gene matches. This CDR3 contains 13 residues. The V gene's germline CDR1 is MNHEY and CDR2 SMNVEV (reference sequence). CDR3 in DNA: TGTGCCAGCACGGGACAGGGGGCGGGCGAGCAGTACTTC. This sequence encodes CASTGQGAGEQYF.

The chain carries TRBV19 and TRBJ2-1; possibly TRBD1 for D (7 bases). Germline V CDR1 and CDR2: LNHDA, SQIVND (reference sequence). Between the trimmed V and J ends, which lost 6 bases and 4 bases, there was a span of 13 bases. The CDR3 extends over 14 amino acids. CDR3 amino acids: CASSRGDRYNEQFF. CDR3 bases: TGTGCCAGTAGCCGCGGGGACAGATACAATGAGCAGTTCTTC. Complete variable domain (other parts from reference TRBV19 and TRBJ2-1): DGGITQSPKYLFRKEGQNVTLSCEQNLNHDAMYWYRQDPGQGLRLIYYSQIVNDFQKGDIAEGYSVSREKKESFPLTVTSAQKNPTAFYLCASSRGDRYNEQFFGPGTRLTVL.

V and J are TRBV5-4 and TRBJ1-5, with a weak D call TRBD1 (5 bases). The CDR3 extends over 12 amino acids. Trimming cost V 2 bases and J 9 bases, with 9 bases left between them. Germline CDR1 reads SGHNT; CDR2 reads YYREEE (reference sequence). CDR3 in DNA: TGTGCCAGCAGCTTCGGGGGGGGGCCCCAGCATTTT. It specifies CASSFGGGPQHF.

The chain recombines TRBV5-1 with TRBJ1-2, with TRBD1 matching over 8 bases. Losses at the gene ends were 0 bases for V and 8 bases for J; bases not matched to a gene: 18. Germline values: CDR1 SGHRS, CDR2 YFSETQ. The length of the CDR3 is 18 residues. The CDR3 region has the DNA TGCGCCAGCAGCTTGGGACAGGGGAATTGGTTTGGCTATGGCGGCTACACCTTC. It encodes CASSLGQGNWFGYGGYTF. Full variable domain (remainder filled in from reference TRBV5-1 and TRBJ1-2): KAGVTQTPRYLIKTRGQQVTLSCSPISGHRSVSWYQQTPGQGLQFLFEYFSETQRNKGNFPGRFSGRQFSNSRSEMNVSTLELGDSALYLCASSLGQGNWFGYGGYTFGSGTRLTVV.

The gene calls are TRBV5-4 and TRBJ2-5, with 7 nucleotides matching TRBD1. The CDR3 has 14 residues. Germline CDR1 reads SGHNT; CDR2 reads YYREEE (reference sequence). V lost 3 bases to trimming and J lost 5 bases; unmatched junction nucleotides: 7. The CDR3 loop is CASSSGQVRETQYF. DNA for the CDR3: TGTGCCAGCAGCTCCGGACAGGTTAGGGAGACCCAGTACTTC.

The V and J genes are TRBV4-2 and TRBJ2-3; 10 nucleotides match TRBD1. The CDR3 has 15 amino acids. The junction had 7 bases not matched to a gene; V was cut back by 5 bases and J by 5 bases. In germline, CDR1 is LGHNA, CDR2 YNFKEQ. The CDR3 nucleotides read TGTGCCAGCAGCTGGGGACAGGGGACCCAAGATACGCAGTATTTT. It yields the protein CASSWGQGTQDTQYF.

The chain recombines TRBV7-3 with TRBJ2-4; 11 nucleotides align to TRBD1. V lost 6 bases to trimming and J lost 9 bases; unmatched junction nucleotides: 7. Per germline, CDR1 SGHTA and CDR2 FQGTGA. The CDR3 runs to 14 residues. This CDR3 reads CASRSTGTGGIQYF. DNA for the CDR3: TGTGCCAGCAGATCTACAGGGACAGGGGGCATTCAGTACTTC.

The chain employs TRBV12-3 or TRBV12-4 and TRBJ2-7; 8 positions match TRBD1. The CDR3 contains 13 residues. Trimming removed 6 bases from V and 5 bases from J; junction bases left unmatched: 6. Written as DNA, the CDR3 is TGTGCCAGCAGACGGACAGGGACCAACGAGCAGTACTTC. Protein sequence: CASRRTGTNEQYF.

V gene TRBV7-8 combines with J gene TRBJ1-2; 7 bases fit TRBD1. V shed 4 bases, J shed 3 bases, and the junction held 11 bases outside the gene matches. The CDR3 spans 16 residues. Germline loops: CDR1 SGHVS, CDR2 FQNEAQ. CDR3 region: CASSSAGTAGHYGYTF. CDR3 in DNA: TGTGCCAGCAGCTCCGCGGGGACAGCAGGGCACTATGGCTACACCTTC.

The CDR3 DNA is TGCGCCAGCAGCTTGGTAGGGAGTCGCAATCAGCCCCAGCATTTT. Residues: CASSLVGSRNQPQHF. The rearrangement links TRBV5-1 to TRBJ1-5; D ambiguous. This CDR3 contains 15 residues. CDR1 is SGHRS, CDR2 YFSETQ, per germline. Trimming took off 0 bases at V and 2 bases at J, with 9 bases between the two ends.

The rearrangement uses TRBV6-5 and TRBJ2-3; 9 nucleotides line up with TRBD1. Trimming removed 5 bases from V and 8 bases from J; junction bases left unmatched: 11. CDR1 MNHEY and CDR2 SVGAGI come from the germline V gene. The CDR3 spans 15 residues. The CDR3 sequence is CASSRIPGQGGTQYF. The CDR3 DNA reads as TGTGCCAGCAGTCGAATACCGGGACAGGGCGGTACGCAGTATTTT.

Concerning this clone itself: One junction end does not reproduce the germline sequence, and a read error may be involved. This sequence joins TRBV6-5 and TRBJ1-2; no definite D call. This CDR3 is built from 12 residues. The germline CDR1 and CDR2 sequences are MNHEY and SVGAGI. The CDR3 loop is CASSPTSRALEF. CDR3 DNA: TGTGCCAGCAGCCCAACTTCAAGAGCCCTAGAATTC.

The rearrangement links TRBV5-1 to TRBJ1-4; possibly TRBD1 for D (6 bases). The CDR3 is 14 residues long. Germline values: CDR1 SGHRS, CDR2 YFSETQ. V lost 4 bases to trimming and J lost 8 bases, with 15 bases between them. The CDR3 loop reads CASSPQGSWEKLFF. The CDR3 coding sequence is TGCGCCAGCAGCCCCCAGGGGAGTTGGGAAAAACTGTTTTTT.

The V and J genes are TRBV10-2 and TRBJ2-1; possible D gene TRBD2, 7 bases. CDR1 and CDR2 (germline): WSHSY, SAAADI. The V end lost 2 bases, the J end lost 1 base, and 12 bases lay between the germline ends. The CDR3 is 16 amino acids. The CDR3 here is CASSERGGPSYNEQFF. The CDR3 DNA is TGCGCCAGCAGTGAGAGGGGGGGCCCTTCCTACAATGAGCAGTTCTTC.

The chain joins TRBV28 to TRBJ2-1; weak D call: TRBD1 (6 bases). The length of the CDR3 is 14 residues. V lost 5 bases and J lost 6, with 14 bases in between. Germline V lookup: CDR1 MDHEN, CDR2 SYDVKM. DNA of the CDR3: TGTGCCAGCAGTATCGACAGGTGGGGCAATGAGCAGTTCTTC. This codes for CASSIDRWGNEQFF.

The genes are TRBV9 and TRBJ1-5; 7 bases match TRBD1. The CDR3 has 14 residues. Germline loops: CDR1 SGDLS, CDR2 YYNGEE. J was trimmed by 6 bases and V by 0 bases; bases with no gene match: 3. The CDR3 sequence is CASSVGGGIQPQHF. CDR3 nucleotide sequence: TGTGCCAGCAGCGTAGGAGGGGGCATTCAGCCCCAGCATTTT.

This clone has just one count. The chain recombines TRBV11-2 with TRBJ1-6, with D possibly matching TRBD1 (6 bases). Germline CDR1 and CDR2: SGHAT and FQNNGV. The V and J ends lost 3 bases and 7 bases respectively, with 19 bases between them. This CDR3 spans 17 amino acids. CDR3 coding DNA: TGTGCCAGCAGCTTTTACCGGACAGCCCGAACGAATTCACCCCTCCACTTT. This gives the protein CASSFYRTARTNSPLHF. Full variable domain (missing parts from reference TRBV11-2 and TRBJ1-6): EAGVAQSPRYKIIEKRQSVAFWCNPISGHATLYWYQQILGQGPKLLIQFQNNGVVDDSQLPKDRFSAERLKGVDSTLKIQPAKLEDSAVYLCASSFYRTARTNSPLHFGNGTRLTVT.

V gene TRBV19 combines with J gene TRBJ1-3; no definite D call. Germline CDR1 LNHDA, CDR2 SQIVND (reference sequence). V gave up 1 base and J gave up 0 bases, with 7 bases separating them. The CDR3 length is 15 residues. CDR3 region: CASSIGPGSGNTIYF. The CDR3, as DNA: TGTGCCAGTAGTATAGGGCCAGGCTCTGGAAACACCATATATTTT.

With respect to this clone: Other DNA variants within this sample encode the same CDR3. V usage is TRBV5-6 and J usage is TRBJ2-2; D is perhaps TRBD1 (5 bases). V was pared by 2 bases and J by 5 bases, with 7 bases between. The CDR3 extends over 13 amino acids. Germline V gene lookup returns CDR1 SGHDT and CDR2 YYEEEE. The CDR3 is CASSLTGTGELFF. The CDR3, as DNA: TGTGCCAGCAGCTTAACAGGAACCGGGGAGCTGTTTTTT.